The table lists the clone carrying this T cell receptor (beta chain) with a few counts. Clones were read by immunoSEQ multiplex PCR, and TCRdb kept only the in-frame ones, dropping some. This table has around 250,000 clones, roughly 74% appearing once. Germline-derived CDR1 and CDR2 are SGHVS and FQNEAQ. The CDR3 covers 14 residues. Trimming cost V 5 bases and J 6 bases, with 15 bases left between them. This entry is derived from a study of cytotoxic CD8 clonotypes in ibrutinib-treated CLL. Study context: After a median roughly 12 months on treatment (6 to 36), response samples were drawn.

Material: PBMCs, obtained after 24 months of ibrutinib treatment. The origin of this receptor is a human donor with chronic lymphocytic leukemia. The chain recombines TRBV7-8 with TRBJ2-3, with TRBD2 as a possible D gene (6 bases). The CDR3 DNA follows: TGTGCCAGCAGCCCAACTAGCTCGTCGGATACGCAGTATTTT. This gives the protein CASSPTSSSDTQYF.